This T cell receptor (beta chain) emerged from a study of graft-versus-host responses after intestinal transplantation. Study-level results: Early post-transplant falls in HvG clones accompanied the peak levels of circulating GvH clones.

The germline gives CDR1 SGDLS, CDR2 YYNGEE. CDR3 length equals 13 residues. Trimming took 0 bases from V and 2 from J, leaving 5 bases between them. Notes on this clone: The antigen is undetermined.

Assay used: immunoSEQ multiplex PCR; TCRdb lists only in-frame clones, some missing. The table lists about 45,000 clones, 91% of them singletons. This TCR came from a human patient who received an intestinal transplant, so some T cells may come from the graft donor. Sample: PBMCs, taken 524 days after transplant. V is TRBV9 and J is TRBJ1-1; D not certain. CDR3 loop: CASSVEGNTEAFF. CDR3 nucleotide sequence: TGTGCCAGCAGCGTAGAAGGTAACACTGAAGCTTTCTTT.